A selection of T cell receptor beta chains follows, all from one sample in a study of cytomegalovirus exposure and HLA in healthy donors. Profiled with immunoSEQ multiplex PCR; TCRdb holds only in-frame clones, not every one. The sample lists some 52,000 clones, over 70% seen once, with about 3.1% in the top ten. Sequencing was performed on PBMCs. The receptors originated from a man in his late teens or twenties in good health and CMV-seronegative. Each CDR3 is given with its conserved first and last residue. Fields, in order: J gene, V gene, clone size, D gene, CDR3 DNA, CDR3 protein. The D gene is left open where the match is weak. Where a row states a size, it is once, few, many or the class of an expanded clone; other rows omit it.

TRBJ1-3	TRBV7-2	-	-	TGTGCCAGCAGCCTCAGGGCCTCTGGAAACACCATATATTTT	CASSLRASGNTIYF
TRBJ2-7	TRBV6-5	-	TRBD1	TGTGCCAGCAGTTACTCGACAGGGCGAGAAGCGTACTTC	CASSYSTGREAYF
TRBJ1-1	TRBV5-6	-	TRBD1	TGTGCCAGCAGCAGCAGGGGGCTGAGGACTGAAGCTTTCTTT	CASSSRGLRTEAFF
TRBJ2-7	TRBV7-9	-	-	TGTGCCAGCAGGCCACTAGACTCAGCCTACGAGCAGTACTTC	CASRPLDSAYEQYF
TRBJ2-2	TRBV6-5	-	TRBD1	TGTGCCAGCAGTTACTCGCAGGACAGGGGGACCGGGGAGCTGTTTTTT	CASSYSQDRGTGELFF
TRBJ1-1	TRBV7-9	-	TRBD1	TGTGCCAGCAGCCGTACAGGGGGGAGACCTCAAGCTTTCTTT	CASSRTGGRPQAFF
TRBJ2-2	TRBV30	-	-	TGTGCCTGGAGTGTGGAGCGGCCCTCCACCGGGGAGCTGTTTTTT	CAWSVERPSTGELFF
TRBJ2-2	TRBV10-3	-	TRBD1	TGTGCCATCAGTAGTCCGACAGGGCTGAACACCGGGGAGCTGTTTTTT	CAISSPTGLNTGELFF
TRBJ2-7	TRBV4-2	-	TRBD1	TGTGCCAGCAGCCGTTATGCTAGACAGGACAGGGTATACGAGCAGTACTTC	CASSRYARQDRVYEQYF
TRBJ2-1	TRBV7-6	-	TRBD1	TGTGCCAGCAGCTTAGTCACAGGGGGCGGGAGCAATGAGCAGTTCTTC	CASSLVTGGGSNEQFF
TRBJ2-7	TRBV6-1	-	TRBD2	TGTGCCAGCAGAAGGACTAGCGGGTCCTACGAGCAGTACTTC	CASRRTSGSYEQYF
TRBJ1-5	TRBV27	-	-	TGTGCCGTAGGGGGTCAGCCCCAGCATTTT	CAVGGQPQHF
TRBJ1-5	TRBV2	-	-	TGTGCCAGCAGTGAAGCCTTACCAGGGCAGCCCCAGCATTTT	CASSEALPGQPQHF
TRBJ2-7	TRBV15	-	TRBD2	TGTGCCACCAGCACAGTATTTAGCGGGAGATCCGACGAGCAGTACTTC	CATSTVFSGRSDEQYF
TRBJ2-3	TRBV4-2	-	TRBD2	TGTGCCAGCAGCCAACCGACTAGCGTGACAGATACGCAGTATTTT	CASSQPTSVTDTQYF
TRBJ2-7	TRBV13	-	-	TGTGCCAGCAGCTTAACCCAGGGGGAGCAGTACTTC	CASSLTQGEQYF
TRBJ2-7	TRBV5-6	-	-	TGTGCCAGCAGCCCGGACTCCCCCTCCTACGAGCAGTACTTC	CASSPDSPSYEQYF
TRBJ2-1	TRBV29-1	-	TRBD2	TGCAGCGTATCAACACCCCTAGCGGGAGCAACGTTCTTC	CSVSTPLAGATFF
TRBJ2-5	TRBV7-7	-	TRBD2	TGTGCCAGCAGCTTAGCCGGGACTAGCGGAGGACAAGAGACCCAGTACTTC	CASSLAGTSGGQETQYF
TRBJ2-3	TRBV27	-	TRBD2	TGTGCCAGCACCAGCGGGAGGAGGACGCAGTATTTT	CASTSGRRTQYF
TRBJ1-4	TRBV6-1	-	-	TGTGCCAGCAGGGGGGGGAGGGAAAAACTGTTTTTT	CASRGGREKLFF
TRBJ2-7	TRBV28	-	TRBD1	TGTGCCAGCAGGAAAGGGGCCCCAGGGGGTCGGTACGAGCAGTACTTC	CASRKGAPGGRYEQYF
TRBJ2-2	TRBV5-6	-	-	TGTGCCAGCAGCCTTGAGGGTTGGACCGGGGAGCTGTTTTTT	CASSLEGWTGELFF
TRBJ2-7	TRBV25-1	-	TRBD2	TGTGCCAGCAGATCAGCGGGAGGGACCTACGAGCAGTACTTC	CASRSAGGTYEQYF
TRBJ2-7	TRBV14	few	-	TGTGCCAGCAGCTGGTTTGGAGGGGGCAACGAGCAGTACTTC	CASSWFGGGNEQYF
TRBJ1-2	TRBV7-2	-	-	TGTGCCAGCAGTTCGGGCGGAGGGGCGAACAACTATGGCTACACCTTC	CASSSGGGANNYGYTF
TRBJ2-1	TRBV28	-	-	TGTGCCAGCAGCCCGACTAGAATGCCTTACAATGAGCAGTTCTTC	CASSPTRMPYNEQFF
TRBJ2-2	TRBV28	-	TRBD2	TGTGCCATCCCGACTAGCGGGAGCGGTACCGGGGAGCTGTTTTTT	CAIPTSGSGTGELFF
TRBJ2-5	TRBV21-1	once	-	TGTGCCAGCAGCAAAGCGGGGCCTAGCGGGACCCAAGAGACCCAGTACTTC	CASSKAGPSGTQETQYF
TRBJ2-7	TRBV6-5	-	TRBD2	TGTGCCAGCAGTTATAGCGGGGGGAAATACGAGCAGTACTTC	CASSYSGGKYEQYF
TRBJ1-1	TRBV5-1	-	-	TGCGCCAGCAGCCTAGCCGTAGACGTGACCCCTAAAGCTTTCTTT	CASSLAVDVTPKAFF
TRBJ1-5	TRBV6-5	once	TRBD1	TGTGCCAGCAGTACAGACAGGGGGCATCTTCAGCCCCAGCATTTT	CASSTDRGHLQPQHF
TRBJ2-3	TRBV25-1	-	-	TGTGCCAGCAGTTTACAGGGCCGGGGAACGCAGTATTTT	CASSLQGRGTQYF
TRBJ2-1	TRBV9	-	-	TGTGCCAGCAGCGTAGATCTAAGCTCCTACAATGAGCAGTTCTTC	CASSVDLSSYNEQFF
TRBJ2-7	TRBV7-8	-	TRBD2	TGTGCCAGCAGCTTTATCGGGGGACTAGCGGGAGTCCCTCCCTACGAGCAGTACTTC	CASSFIGGLAGVPPYEQYF
TRBJ2-1	TRBV4-3	-	TRBD2	TGCGCCAGCAGCCAAGGCTTGGGACTAGCGGGAACCGCGGATGAGCAGTTCTTC	CASSQGLGLAGTADEQFF
TRBJ2-1	TRBV25-1	-	-	TGTGCCAGCAGCTTACCGGGACACCCATACAATGAGCAGTTCTTC	CASSLPGHPYNEQFF
TRBJ2-3	TRBV27	-	-	TGTGCCAGCAGGCCAGACACAGATACGCAGTATTTT	CASRPDTDTQYF
TRBJ1-1	TRBV7-9	-	TRBD1	TGTGCCAGCAGCTACCTAGCGGGACAGGGGGTAATTGGCGACACTGAAGCTTTCTTT	CASSYLAGQGVIGDTEAFF
TRBJ1-5	TRBV6-6	few	-	TGTGCCAGCAGTCAAGACAGGTTACTCCAGCATTTT	CASSQDRLLQHF
TRBJ2-1	TRBV10-3	few	TRBD1	TGTGCCATCAGTGTAATAACAGGGGGGAACTACAATGAGCAGTTCTTC	CAISVITGGNYNEQFF
TRBJ1-1	TRBV20-1	-	-	TGCAGTACCTACAGGGAAATTGAAGCTTTCTTT	CSTYREIEAFF
TRBJ1-4	TRBV30	few	-	TGTGCCTGGAGGGCCCGCGGGGCGGGGGAAAAACTGTTTTTT	CAWRARGAGEKLFF
TRBJ1-2	TRBV4-1	-	TRBD1	TGCGCCAGCACACCAGGGGACAGGGCCATCGGTTCTGGCTACACCTTC	CASTPGDRAIGSGYTF
TRBJ1-1	TRBV19	-	-	TGTGCCAGTAACGTACAGGGTAGGGCTTTCTTT	CASNVQGRAFF
TRBJ1-4	TRBV28	few	-	TGTGCCAGCAGTTCCGGGACTCGGGGCGAAAAACTGTTTTTT	CASSSGTRGEKLFF
TRBJ1-1	TRBV7-2	once	-	TGTGCCAGCAGCCTACCTAAGGACAGTATGAACACTGAAGCTTTCTTT	CASSLPKDSMNTEAFF
TRBJ2-7	TRBV10-3	-	-	TGTGCCATCAGTGTTGCTAGCCCACTGAACGACGAGCAGTACTTC	CAISVASPLNDEQYF
TRBJ2-1	TRBV4-3	-	TRBD2	TGCGCCAGCAGCCAGGAAACTAGCGGGATTGGGAATGAGCAGTTCTTC	CASSQETSGIGNEQFF
TRBJ2-7	TRBV4-3	-	TRBD2	TGCGCCAGCAGCCAAGACGGTCCTCGGAGGGGACTAGCGGGTCCCTCCTACGAGCAGTACTTC	CASSQDGPRRGLAGPSYEQYF
TRBJ1-1	TRBV7-6	-	TRBD1	TGTGCCAGCAGCTCCGGACAGGGAACTGAAGCTTTCTTT	CASSSGQGTEAFF
TRBJ2-7	TRBV30	-	-	TGTGCCTGGAGTGGGCTAGCGCAAAACTACGAGCAGTACTTC	CAWSGLAQNYEQYF
TRBJ1-5	TRBV27	-	TRBD1	TGTGCCAGCAAACAGGGGAATCAGCCCCAGCATTTT	CASKQGNQPQHF